These 8 T cell receptor beta chains were all obtained from the same sample, sequenced in a study of tumor and adjacent non-tumor tissue in lung cancer. The template was RNA from unsorted bulk tissue. Three rounds of nested PCR, following a modified ARM-PCR protocol, produced the TCRbeta library. TCRdb re-analysed the multiplex PCR reads in MiXCR, keeping a single row per CDR3 protein. The sample has tens of thousands of distinct CDR3 sequences; approximately 79% are singletons. Sequenced material: lung tumor tissue. These receptors came from a woman in her forties or fifties with non-small cell lung cancer.

Of note for this clonotype: The junction departs from the called germline gene at one end, perhaps through a read error. The rearrangement uses TRBV20-1 and TRBJ1-6; D perhaps matches TRBD1 (6 bases). CDR1 and CDR2 from the germline V gene are DFQATT and SNEGSKA (reference sequence). The CDR3 is 15 residues long. The CDR3 nucleotides are TGCAGTGCTAGAGATCCCGGACAGAATAACTCACCCCTCCACTTT. Amino acids: CSARDPGQNNSPLHF.

Worth noting for this clonotype: Relative to the germline gene, one junction end is altered; a read error may explain this. This chain connects TRBV29-1 to TRBJ2-1; D might be TRBD2 (5 bases). CDR3 length equals 14 residues. Germline loops: CDR1 SQVTM, CDR2 ANQGSEA. Written as DNA, the CDR3 is TGTAGCGTTAAACGAGTCTACTCCTACAATGAGCAGTTCTTC. It yields the protein CSVKRVYSYNEQFF.

The V gene is TRBV29-1, the J gene TRBJ1-1; a possible D gene is TRBD1 (5 bases). Trimming took 8 bases from V and 3 from J, leaving 19 bases between them. Germline assignment: CDR1 SQVTM and CDR2 ANQGSEA. This CDR3 is built from 14 residues. The CDR3 DNA reads as TGCAGCATTACAAGGGGCTTGCTGTACACTGAAGCTTTCTTT. Translated, it gives CSITRGLLYTEAFF.

About this clonotype: In this CDR3 the conserved last residue, phenylalanine or tryptophan, is missing, so a read error is likely. V gene TRBV29-1 combines with J gene TRBJ2-3; D perhaps matches TRBD2 (6 bases). There are 15 residues in the CDR3. Germline CDR1 reads SQVTM; CDR2 reads ANQGSEA. As DNA, the CDR3 is TGCAACGTCGTCCTATCTCTCGGACCTGGGGGGATGCAGTATTAT. It yields the protein CNVVLSLGPGGMQYY.

Regarding this clonotype: This CDR3 is missing its conserved last phenylalanine or tryptophan, likely due to a read error. This chain uses TRBV6-1 with TRBJ2-7; the match to TRBD2 covers 7 bases. Germline loops: CDR1 MNHNS, CDR2 SASEGT. The J segment lost 3 bases and the V segment lost 8 bases, leaving 4 bases of the junction unmatched. This CDR3 is built from 12 residues. The CDR3 DNA sequence: TGTGCCAGCTACGGGGACTACTACGAGCAGTACTCC. Residues: CASYGDYYEQYS.

About this clonotype itself: This may stem from a read error, because a much larger clone lies one nucleotide away. The chain couples TRBV5-1 to TRBJ1-1; D might be TRBD1 (6 bases). V was cut by 3 bases and J by 5 bases, with 17 bases left in between. The CDR3 length is 15 residues. Germline assignment: CDR1 SGHRS and CDR2 YFSETQ. CDR3 nucleotides: TGCGCCAGCAGCTACAGGGAGCATATGGGTACTGAAGCTTTCTTT. It yields the protein CASSYREHMGTEAFF.

This clonotype was seen a handful of times. The chain uses TRBV6-1 and TRBJ1-2; D ambiguous. The CDR3 has 14 amino acids. The V and J ends lost 9 bases and 5 bases respectively, with 19 bases between them. In germline, CDR1 is MNHNS, CDR2 SASEGT. The CDR3 coding sequence is TGTGCCAGTAATAAAAGACCACAAATTTATGGCTACACCTTC. Amino acids: CASNKRPQIYGYTF.

Remarks on this clonotype: The junction departs from the called germline gene at one end, perhaps through a read error. This chain joins TRBV24-1 and TRBJ2-3; D possibly corresponds to TRBD2 (5 bases). Germline CDR1 KGHDR, CDR2 SFDVKD. The CDR3 totals 16 residues. CDR3 sequence: CVTSDTTIKGTDTQYF. The CDR3 DNA is TGTGTCACCAGTGACACGACTATTAAGGGCACAGATACGCAGTATTTT.